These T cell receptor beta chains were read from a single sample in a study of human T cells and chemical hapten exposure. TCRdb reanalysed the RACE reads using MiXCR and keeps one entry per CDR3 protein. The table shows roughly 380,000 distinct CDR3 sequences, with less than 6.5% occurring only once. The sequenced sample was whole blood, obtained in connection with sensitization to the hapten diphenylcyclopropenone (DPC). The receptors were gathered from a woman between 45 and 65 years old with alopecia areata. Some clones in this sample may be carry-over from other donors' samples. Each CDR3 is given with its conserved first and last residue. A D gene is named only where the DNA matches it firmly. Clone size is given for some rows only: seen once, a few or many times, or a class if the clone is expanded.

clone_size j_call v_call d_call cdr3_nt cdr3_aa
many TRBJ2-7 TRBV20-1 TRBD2 TGCAGTGCTGCCGGACTAGCGGGCCACCTCAACTACGAGCAGTACTTC CSAAGLAGHLNYEQYF
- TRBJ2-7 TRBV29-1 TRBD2 TGCAGCGTTGAATCCCCGGGAGGGAGGCACGAGCAGTACTTC CSVESPGGRHEQYF
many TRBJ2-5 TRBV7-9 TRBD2 TGTGCCAGCAGCTTATCCGCGGGGGGCTCTAAAGAGACCCAGTACTTC CASSLSAGGSKETQYF
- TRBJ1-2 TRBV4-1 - TGCGCCAGCAGCCAAGAATGGGAATCTGGCTATGGCTACACCTTC CASSQEWESGYGYTF
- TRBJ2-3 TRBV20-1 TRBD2 TGCAGTGCTATCTGGGCGGGGGACAGCACAGATACGCAGTATTTT CSAIWAGDSTDTQYF
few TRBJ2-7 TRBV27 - TGTGCCAGCAGTCCCAGCGCATTAGGGGCCTACGAGCAGTACTTC CASSPSALGAYEQYF
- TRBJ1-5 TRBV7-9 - TGTGCCAGCAGCCCAGACAGACACTTTAATCAGCCCCAGCATTTT CASSPDRHFNQPQHF
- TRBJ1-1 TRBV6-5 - TGTGCCAGCACCAGACATCTGAATACTGAAGCTTTCTTT CASTRHLNTEAFF
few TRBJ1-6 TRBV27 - TGTGCCAGCAGTTTATATGCTTTCAATTCACCCCTCCACTTT CASSLYAFNSPLHF
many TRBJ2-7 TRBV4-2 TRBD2 TGTGCCAGCAGCCAGCCACCCGGGACTAGCGGGAAGGGGCAGCAGTACTTC CASSQPPGTSGKGQQYF
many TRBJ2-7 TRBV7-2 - TGTGCCAGCAGCTTAGGACCGAGCGACGAGCAGTACTTC CASSLGPSDEQYF
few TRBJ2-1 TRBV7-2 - TGTGCCAGCAGCTTAGGAGGCGGGAAGCAGTTCTTC CASSLGGGKQFF
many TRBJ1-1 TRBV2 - TGTGCCAGCAGTAGAAGACAGGAACATGAAGCTTTCTTT CASSRRQEHEAFF
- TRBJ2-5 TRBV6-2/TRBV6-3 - TGTGCCAGCAGTAACCGGGGCCAAGGCCAAGAGACCCAGTACTTC CASSNRGQGQETQYF
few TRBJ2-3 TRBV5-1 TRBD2 TGCGCCAGCGGACCCCTAGCGGGAGAAACAGATACGCAGTATTTT CASGPLAGETDTQYF
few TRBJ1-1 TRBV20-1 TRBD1 TGCAGTGCTAGTTCAGGGGGTCCGTACACTGAAGCTTTCTTT CSASSGGPYTEAFF
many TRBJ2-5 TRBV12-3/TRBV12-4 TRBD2 TGTGCCAGCAGTTGGGGAGGGGTCCAAGAGACCCAGTACTTC CASSWGGVQETQYF
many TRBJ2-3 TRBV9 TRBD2 TGTGCCAGCAGCCCGGGACTAGCGGGAGATACGCAGTATTTT CASSPGLAGDTQYF
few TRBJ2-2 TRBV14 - TGTGCCAGCAGCCAAGAAGCAGGGGACCTGAACACCGGGGAGCTGTTTTTT CASSQEAGDLNTGELFF
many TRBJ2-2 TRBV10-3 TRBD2 TGTGCCATCAGTGAGAGGGAGGGAAACACCGGGGAGCTGTTTTTT CAISEREGNTGELFF
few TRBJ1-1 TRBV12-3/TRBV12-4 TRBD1 TGTGCCAGCAGACGGACGACAGGGAGCACTGAAGCTTTCTTT CASRRTTGSTEAFF
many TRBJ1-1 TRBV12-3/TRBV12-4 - TGTGCCAGCAGACCGTCCCTAGGGGGGGGGTCCACTGAAGCTTTCTTT CASRPSLGGGSTEAFF
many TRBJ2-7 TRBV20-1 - TGCAGTGCTAGACTAGCGCACTCCTACGAGCAGTACTTC CSARLAHSYEQYF
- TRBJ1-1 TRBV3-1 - TGTGCCAGCAGCCGAGAGGGAGGGGCCAGCACTGAAGCTTTCTTT CASSREGGASTEAFF
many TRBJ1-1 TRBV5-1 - TGCGCCAGCAGCTTGGACCCGAACACTGAAGCTTTCTTT CASSLDPNTEAFF
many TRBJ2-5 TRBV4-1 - TGCGCCAGCAGCCAAGTAGGATCACTAACACAAGAGACCCAGTACTTC CASSQVGSLTQETQYF
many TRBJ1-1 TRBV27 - TGTGCCAGCAGTTTGGTAGGGCCGAACACTGAAGCTTTCTTT CASSLVGPNTEAFF
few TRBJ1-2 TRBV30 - TGTGCCTGGAGTCGACTTAACTATGGCTACACCTTC CAWSRLNYGYTF
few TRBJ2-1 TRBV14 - TGTGCCAGCAGCCAAGATCAACTAGCCCTCTACAATGAGCAGTTCTTC CASSQDQLALYNEQFF
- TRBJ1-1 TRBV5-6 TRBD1 TGTGCCAGCAGCCTGGACAGGGGAAGGAGGAACACTGAAGCTTTCTTT CASSLDRGRRNTEAFF
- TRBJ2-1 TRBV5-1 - TGCGCCAGCAGACCACAGGATGCCTCCTCCTACAATGAGCAGTTCTTC CASRPQDASSYNEQFF
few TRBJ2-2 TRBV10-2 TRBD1 TGCGCCAGCAGTGAGTTAACAGGGGTCCCCGGGGAGCTGTTTTTT CASSELTGVPGELFF
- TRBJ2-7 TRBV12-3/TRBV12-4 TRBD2 TGTGCCAGCAGTCTAAGACTAGCGGGAGGGGAATACGAGCAGTACTTC CASSLRLAGGEYEQYF
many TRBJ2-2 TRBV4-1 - TGCGCCAGCAGCCAAGAGAGATCGAACACCGGGGAGCTGTTTTTT CASSQERSNTGELFF
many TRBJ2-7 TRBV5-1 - TGCGCCAGCAGGGACGCGACCTACGAGCAGTACTTC CASRDATYEQYF
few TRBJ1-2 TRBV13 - TGTGCCAGCAGCTTACAGGGAGCCTTCTATGGCTACACCTTC CASSLQGAFYGYTF
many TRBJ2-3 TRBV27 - TGTGCCAGCAGTTTATCAGGGGCCCCAGATACGCAGTATTTT CASSLSGAPDTQYF
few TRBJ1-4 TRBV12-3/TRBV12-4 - TGTGCCAGCAGTTTAGGGTCCGGTGAAAAACTGTTTTTT CASSLGSGEKLFF
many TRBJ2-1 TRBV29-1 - TGCAGCGTTGACCGGCGCTACAATGAGCAGTTCTTC CSVDRRYNEQFF
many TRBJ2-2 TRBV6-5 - TGTGCCAGCAGTTTAAACGGCGGGGAGCTGTTTTTT CASSLNGGELFF
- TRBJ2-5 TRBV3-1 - TGTGCCAGCAGCCAAGATCCAGGGGGGAAGGGGGAGACCCAGTACTTC CASSQDPGGKGETQYF
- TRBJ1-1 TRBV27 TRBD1 TGTGCCAGCACCCCGACAGGGGTCCACACTGTAGCTTTCTTT CASTPTGVHTVAFF
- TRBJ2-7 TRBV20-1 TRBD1 TGCAGTGCCGCCCGGGACAGCTCCTACGAGCAGTACTTC CSAARDSSYEQYF
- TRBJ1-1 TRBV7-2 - TGTGCCAGCAGCCAGGCCCCAGCGGCTGAAGCTTTCTTT CASSQAPAAEAFF